A selection of T cell receptor beta chains follows, all from one sample in a study of blood T cell repertoires in COVID-19. Sequenced by immunoSEQ multiplex PCR; TCRdb stores in-frame clones only, minus some. The data show about 180,000 clones, around 77% seen once. Sequencing used peripheral blood. These receptors were taken from an older man with active or convalescent COVID-19. The CDR3 runs from the conserved cysteine through the conserved F or W. D genes are given only for firm matches. Where a row states a size, it is once, few, many or the class of an expanded clone; other rows omit it.

d_gene	abundance	v_gene	j_gene	CDR3nt	CDR3aa
NA	once	TRBV4-3	TRBJ2-3	TGCGCCAGCAGCCAGAAGCCAGACTCCGCAGATACGCAGTATTTT	CASSQKPDSADTQYF
TRBD2	NA	TRBV19	TRBJ2-5	TGTGCCAGTAGTTTCGGGACTAGCGGGAGTAAAGAGACCCAGTACTTC	CASSFGTSGSKETQYF
NA	NA	TRBV2	TRBJ1-2	TGTGCCAGCAGTCTACAGGCGCGGGGGAGTGGCTACACCTTC	CASSLQARGSGYTF
TRBD2	few	TRBV20-1	TRBJ2-7	TGCAGTGCTAGTGCCCCGGGAGGGTCCTACGAGCAGTACTTC	CSASAPGGSYEQYF
NA	NA	TRBV20-1	TRBJ1-5	TGCAGTGCTAGTACCGGGACAACCTACAGCAATCAGCCCCAGCATTTT	CSASTGTTYSNQPQHF
TRBD1	NA	TRBV5-4	TRBJ2-3	TGTGCCAGCAGCTTGGACCAGGGGGCAGATACGCAGTATTTT	CASSLDQGADTQYF
TRBD2	NA	TRBV5-6	TRBJ2-7	TGTGCCAGCAGCTTGCAAATCCGGGGGAGGGGCTTGGGCGAGCAGTACTTC	CASSLQIRGRGLGEQYF
TRBD1	NA	TRBV10-3	TRBJ1-5	TGTGCCATCAGTGAGGGACAGGGGGCCGATCAGCCCCAGCATTTT	CAISEGQGADQPQHF
NA	NA	TRBV2	TRBJ1-1	TGTGCCAGCAGTCTTTTTGGCCAGGGCGGAACTGAAGCTTTCTTT	CASSLFGQGGTEAFF
NA	NA	TRBV5-1	TRBJ2-7	TGCGCCAGCAGGATCCTTGACAGGAGTAGCTACGAGCAGTACTTC	CASRILDRSSYEQYF
TRBD1	once	TRBV19	TRBJ1-1	TGTGCCAGTAGTAGGGACAGGGGGAACACTGAAGCTTTCTTT	CASSRDRGNTEAFF
TRBD1	few	TRBV28	TRBJ1-2	TGTGCCAGCAGTTCTGGACAGGGGGGCCCTTATGGCTACACCTTC	CASSSGQGGPYGYTF
NA	NA	TRBV5-5	TRBJ1-4	TGTGCCAGCAGCTTGGAGGCAGGGCAGGCAACTAATGAAAAACTGTTTTTT	CASSLEAGQATNEKLFF